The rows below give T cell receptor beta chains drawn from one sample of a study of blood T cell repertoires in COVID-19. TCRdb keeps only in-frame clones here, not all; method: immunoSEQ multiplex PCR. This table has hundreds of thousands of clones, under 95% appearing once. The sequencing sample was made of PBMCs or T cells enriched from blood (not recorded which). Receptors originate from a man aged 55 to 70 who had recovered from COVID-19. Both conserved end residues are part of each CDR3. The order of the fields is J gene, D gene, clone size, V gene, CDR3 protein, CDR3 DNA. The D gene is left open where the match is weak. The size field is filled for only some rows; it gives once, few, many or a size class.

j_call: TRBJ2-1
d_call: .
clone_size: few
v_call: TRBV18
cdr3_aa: CASSPGGWLWFF
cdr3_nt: TGTGCCAGCTCACCAGGGGGCTGGTTGTGGTTCTTC

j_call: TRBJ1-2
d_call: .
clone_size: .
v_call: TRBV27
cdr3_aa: CASSLISGNGYTF
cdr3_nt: TGTGCCAGCAGTTTAATTTCGGGGAATGGCTACACCTTC

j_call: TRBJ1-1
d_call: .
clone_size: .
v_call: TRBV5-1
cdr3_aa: CASSFGTGTEAFF
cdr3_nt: TGCGCCAGCAGCTTCGGCACAGGCACTGAAGCTTTCTTT

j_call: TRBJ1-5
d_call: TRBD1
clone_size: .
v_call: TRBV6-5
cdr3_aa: CASSNTGANNQPQHF
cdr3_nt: TGTGCCAGCAGTAACACAGGGGCCAACAATCAGCCCCAGCATTTT

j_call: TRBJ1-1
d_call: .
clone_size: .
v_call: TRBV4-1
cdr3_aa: CASSPPVAGGAAFF
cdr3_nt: TGCGCCAGCAGCCCCCCGGTTGCCGGGGGTGCAGCTTTCTTT

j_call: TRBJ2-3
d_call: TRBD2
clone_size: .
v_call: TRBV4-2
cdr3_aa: CASSQSGGAGVLDTQYF
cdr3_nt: TGTGCCAGCAGCCAATCGGGAGGGGCGGGGGTGTTAGATACGCAGTATTTT

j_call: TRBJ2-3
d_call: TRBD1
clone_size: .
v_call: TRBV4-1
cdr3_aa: CASSLGPGQGSTDTQYF
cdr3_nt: TGCGCCAGCAGCCTCGGACCGGGACAGGGGAGCACAGATACGCAGTATTTT

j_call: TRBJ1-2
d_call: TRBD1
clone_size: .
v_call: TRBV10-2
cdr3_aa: CASSRDSYGYTF
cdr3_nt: TGCGCCAGCAGCCGGGACAGCTATGGCTACACCTTC

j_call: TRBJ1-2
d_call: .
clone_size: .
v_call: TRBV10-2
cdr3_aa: CASSITANYGYTF
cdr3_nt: TGCGCCAGCAGCATAACAGCTAACTATGGCTACACCTTC

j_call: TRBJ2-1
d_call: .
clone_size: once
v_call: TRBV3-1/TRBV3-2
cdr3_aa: CASISSTGGHSRNEQFF
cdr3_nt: TGTGCCAGCATTTCATCGACCGGGGGGCACTCGCGCAATGAGCAGTTCTTC

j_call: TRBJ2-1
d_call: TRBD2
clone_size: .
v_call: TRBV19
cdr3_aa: CASSVLAGGSYYNEQFF
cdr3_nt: TGTGCCAGTAGCGTTTTAGCGGGAGGGTCCTACTACAATGAGCAGTTCTTC

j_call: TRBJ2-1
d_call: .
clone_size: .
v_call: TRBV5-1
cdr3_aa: CASSYGVGRGMGNEQFF
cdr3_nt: TGCGCCAGCAGCTACGGGGTGGGCAGGGGCATGGGCAATGAGCAGTTCTTC

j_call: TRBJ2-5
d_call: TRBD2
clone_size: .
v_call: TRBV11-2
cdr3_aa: CASSLVAGGSETQYF
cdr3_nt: TGTGCCAGCAGCTTAGTTGCGGGGGGGTCGGAGACCCAGTACTTC

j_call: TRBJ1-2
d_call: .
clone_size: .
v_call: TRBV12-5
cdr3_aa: CASGLGGPNYGYTF
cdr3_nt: TGTGCTAGTGGTTTGGGGGGCCCCAACTATGGCTACACCTTC

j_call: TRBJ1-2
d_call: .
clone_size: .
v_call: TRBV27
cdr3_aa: CASSFSGGNGYTF
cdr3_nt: TGTGCCAGCAGTTTTTCCGGAGGTAATGGCTACACCTTC

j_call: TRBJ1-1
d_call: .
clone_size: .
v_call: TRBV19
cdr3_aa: CASTWDIEVTEAFF
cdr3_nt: TGTGCCAGTACCTGGGACATAGAGGTTACTGAAGCTTTCTTT

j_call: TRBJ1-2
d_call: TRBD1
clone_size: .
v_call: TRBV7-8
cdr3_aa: CASSRDRGPYGYTF
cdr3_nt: TGTGCCAGCAGCCGGGACAGGGGTCCCTATGGCTACACCTTC

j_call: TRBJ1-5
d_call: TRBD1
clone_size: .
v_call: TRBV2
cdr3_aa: CASTRTGGSNQPQHF
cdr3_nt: TGTGCCAGCACTCGGACAGGGGGAAGCAATCAGCCCCAGCATTTT

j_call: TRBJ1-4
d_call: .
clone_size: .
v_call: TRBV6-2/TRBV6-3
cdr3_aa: CASSDYRASLIF
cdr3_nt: TGTGCCAGCAGCGATTACAGGGCCTCCTTGATTTTT

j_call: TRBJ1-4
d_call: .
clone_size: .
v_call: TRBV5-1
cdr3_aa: CASSLWGGGEKLFF
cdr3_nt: TGCGCCAGCAGCTTATGGGGAGGCGGTGAAAAACTGTTTTTT